The T cell receptor beta chain described here comes from a study of STAT5B mutations in CD4+ large granular lymphocyte leukemia. Study findings and constraints: No patients shared main leukemic clonotypes, though less than 30% appeared at low frequency elsewhere.

TCRdb's copy holds only in-frame clones and misses some; the assay was immunoSEQ multiplex PCR. The sample lists under 30,000 clones, 70% to 75% occurring once. This CDR3 has 14 amino acids. Germline loops: CDR1 MNHEY, CDR2 SMNVEV (reference sequence). The V end was cut by 7 bases, the J end by 8 bases, with 15 bases between. Turning to this clone: Its antigen is unidentified.

The chain couples TRBV27 to TRBJ1-6, with D perhaps TRBD1 (5 bases). The sequencing input was CD4+ T cells from blood buffy coats. The source of this sequence is a human donor in good health. This CDR3 reads CASKLWGNYSPLHF. The CDR3 DNA reads TGTGCCAGCAAGTTATGGGGGAACTATTCACCCCTCCACTTT.